These 11 T cell receptor beta chains came from one sample sequenced in a study of OX40 agonist ivuxolimab in advanced cancers. The assay was immunoSEQ multiplex PCR, and TCRdb's table has in-frame clones only and misses some. Of about 45,000 clones in the sample, about 90% were seen once. Sequenced here: CD4+ or CD8+ T cells sorted from blood, sampled in a trial of the OX40 agonist ivuxolimab. The receptors come from an adult with an advanced solid tumor such as melanoma, head and neck, liver or kidney cancer.

The V and J genes are TRBV20-1 and TRBJ2-5; D is ambiguous. CDR1 DFQATT and CDR2 SNEGSKA come from the germline V gene (reference sequence). The CDR3 totals 11 residues. CDR3 sequence: CTARPRETQYF. The CDR3 DNA is TGCACCGCCCGTCCGAGGGAGACCCAGTACTTC.

The chain joins TRBV19 to TRBJ2-5; D remains ambiguous. The J call may be in error: the DNA end matches TRBJ2-7 better. The CDR3 consists of 11 residues. The V gene's germline CDR1 is LNHDA and CDR2 SQIVND (reference sequence). The CDR3 loop reads CASSIDYEQYF. DNA of the CDR3: TGTGCCAGTAGTATTGACTACGAGCAGTACTTC.

The V and J genes are TRBV28 and TRBJ1-5; D unresolved. Per the germline V gene, CDR1 is MDHEN and CDR2 is SYDVKM. The ends were cut back, 3 bases at V and 7 bases at J, with 13 bases in the middle. The CDR3 consists of 14 residues. CDR3 sequence: CASSLGSGGQPQHF. Here the CDR3 DNA reads TGTGCCAGCAGTTTGGGTTCAGGCGGGCAGCCCCAGCATTTT.

The chain is built from TRBV19 and TRBJ2-3; possible D gene TRBD1, 5 bases. The length of the CDR3 is 15 residues. Per the germline V gene, CDR1 is LNHDA and CDR2 is SQIVND (reference sequence). Trimming removed 4 bases at V and 3 bases at J, with 14 bases between. CDR3: CASSTPDMFTDTQYF. CDR3 DNA sequence: TGTGCCAGTAGTACCCCGGACATGTTTACAGATACGCAGTATTTT.

This clone counts as medium-sized. The genes are TRBV11-2 and TRBJ1-1; the match to TRBD1 covers 11 bases. The CDR3 is made up of 13 amino acids. The V and J ends lost 5 bases and 4 bases, in that order; junction bases with no gene match: 0. In germline, CDR1 is SGHAT, CDR2 FQNNGV. In nucleotides, the CDR3 is TGTGCCAGCAGCGGGACAGGGGGCACTGAAGCTTTCTTT. Protein sequence: CASSGTGGTEAFF.

The chain combines TRBV6-6 with TRBJ2-7; D uncertain. V was pared by 6 bases and J by 3 bases, with 6 bases between. CDR1 is MNHNY, CDR2 SVGAGI, per germline (reference sequence). The CDR3 loop spans 11 amino acids. As DNA, the CDR3 is TGTGCCAGCAGGACGATCTACGAGCAGTACTTC. Protein sequence: CASRTIYEQYF.

The rearrangement links TRBV7-2 to TRBJ2-2; tentatively, D is TRBD2 (6 bases). Germline V gives CDR1 SGHTA, CDR2 FQGNSA. The CDR3 is 14 amino acids. V was shortened by 3 bases and J by 5 bases, with 10 bases between the two germline ends. The CDR3 bases are TGTGCCAGCAGCTTCGGGGGTCGGACCGGGGAGCTGTTTTTT. Its translation: CASSFGGRTGELFF.

The chain uses TRBV5-1 and TRBJ1-5; TRBD1 aligns across 8 bases. V trimming: 4 bases; J trimming: 14 bases; junction bases outside the gene matches: 14. The germline gives CDR1 SGHRS, CDR2 YFSETQ. There are 14 residues in the CDR3. The CDR3 loop is CASSLGQGAGPKHF. The CDR3 DNA reads TGCGCCAGCAGCCTAGGACAGGGAGCAGGCCCCAAGCATTTT.

The gene calls are TRBV6-1 and TRBJ1-1, with TRBD1 as a possible D gene (5 bases). The length of the CDR3 is 13 residues. The V end was cut by 1 base, the J end by 7 bases, with 10 bases between. Looked up from germline, CDR1 is MNHNS and CDR2 is SASEGT. CDR3 region: CASSEGGIGEAFF. CDR3 bases: TGTGCCAGCAGTGAAGGGGGCATCGGTGAAGCTTTCTTT.

CDR3 amino acids: CASSPDRGMDEQFF. The DNA of the CDR3 is TGCGCCAGCAGCCCCGACAGGGGAATGGATGAGCAGTTCTTC. The V gene is TRBV5-1, the J gene TRBJ2-1, with 8 bases that match TRBD1. V lost 4 bases and J lost 8; bases outside the gene matches: 8. CDR3 length equals 14 residues. From germline, CDR1 is SGHRS and CDR2 YFSETQ.

This chain uses TRBV18 with TRBJ2-7; weak D call: TRBD2 (6 bases). Trimming shortened V by 1 base and J by 3 bases, and 7 bases separated the two germline ends. Per the germline V gene, CDR1 is KGHSH and CDR2 is LQKENI. There are 13 residues in the CDR3. The CDR3 bases are TGTGCCAGCTCACCACTCGGGGGCTACGAGCAGTACTTC. As protein: CASSPLGGYEQYF.